The 28 T cell receptor beta chains below all came from one sample that was sequenced in a study of regulatory dendritic cells for organ transplantation. Repertoires were generated with immunoSEQ multiplex PCR, while TCRdb's copy carries only in-frame clones and drops some. This table holds 34,000 or so clones, 85% to 90% found once. Material for sequencing was naive CD4+ T cells from blood. Indicated subset: CD45RA+ naive T cells. The origin of the receptors is a human donor in good health.

CDR3 DNA sequence: TGTGCCACCAGCAGAGCGGGGACTAGCACGATAGCAGATACGCAGTATTTT. Translating it yields CATSRAGTSTIADTQYF. The gene calls are TRBV15 and TRBJ2-3, with 9 bases lining up with TRBD2. The CDR3 covers 17 residues. Germline loops: CDR1 LNHNV, CDR2 YYDKDF (reference sequence). V lost 1 base and J lost 4; bases outside the gene matches: 9.

The CDR3 here is CASSPSTQSYEQYF. CDR3 nucleotides: TGTGCCAGCAGTCCGAGCACCCAATCCTACGAGCAGTACTTC. The chain carries TRBV7-9 and TRBJ2-7; D unresolved. Per the germline V gene, CDR1 is SEHNR and CDR2 is FQNEAQ (reference sequence). V lost 6 bases, J lost 1 base, and 13 bases lay in between. This CDR3 contains 14 residues.

CDR3 bases: TGTGCCAGCGGCAGTACAGGAAACCTCTATGGCTACACCTTC. Translation gives CASGSTGNLYGYTF. This chain links TRBV6-1 with TRBJ1-2; D possibly corresponds to TRBD1 (5 bases). Germline CDR1 reads MNHNS; CDR2 reads SASEGT. There are 14 residues in the CDR3. V lost 8 bases and J lost 4, with 17 bases in between.

The gene calls are TRBV19 and TRBJ2-3; D remains unclear. This CDR3 contains 17 residues. Germline CDR1 reads LNHDA; CDR2 reads SQIVND (reference sequence). The V end lost 8 bases, the J end lost 3 bases, and 24 bases lay between the germline ends. CDR3 in amino acids: CASQSFLGRSRTDTQYF. CDR3 coding DNA: TGTGCCAGTCAATCCTTCCTTGGACGAAGTAGAACAGATACGCAGTATTTT.

This clone was detected once. This chain links TRBV30 with TRBJ1-2; 12 bases fit TRBD1. J lost 6 bases, V lost 1 base, and 6 bases had no gene match. From germline, CDR1 is GTSNPN and CDR2 SVGIG (reference sequence). This CDR3 spans 15 amino acids. The CDR3 bases are TGTGCCTGGAGTGGATGGGGACAGGGGGCAAATGGCTACACCTTC. It codes for CAWSGWGQGANGYTF. Complete variable domain (other parts from reference TRBV30 and TRBJ1-2): SQTIHQWPATLVQPVGSPLSLECTVEGTSNPNLYWYRQAAGRGLQLLFYSVGIGQISSEVPQNLSASRPQDRQFILSSKKLLLSDSGFYLCAWSGWGQGANGYTFGSGTRLTVV.

The chain uses TRBV20-1 and TRBJ2-3, with 7 bases that match TRBD2. Trimming took 1 base from V and 10 from J; bases not matched to a gene: 2. CDR3 length: 11 amino acids. Germline loops: CDR1 DFQATT, CDR2 SNEGSKA (reference sequence). CDR3 DNA: TGCAGTGCTAGAGCGCGGGAGTCGCAGTATTTT. Its protein product is CSARARESQYF.

This rearrangement joins TRBV6-6 to TRBJ2-3; the D gene is possibly TRBD2 (5 bases). This CDR3 is built from 13 residues. Between the trimmed V and J ends, which lost 6 bases and 7 bases, there was a span of 14 bases. The germline V gene has CDR1 MNHNY and CDR2 SVGAGI (reference sequence). CDR3 in amino acids: CASRVGEYHTQYF. The CDR3 DNA follows: TGTGCCAGCAGGGTGGGAGAATACCATACGCAGTATTTT.

This sequence joins TRBV7-9 and TRBJ1-6, with unresolved D. Trimming cost V 1 base and J 10 bases, with 14 bases left between them. The CDR3 has 15 amino acids. Germline assignment: CDR1 SEHNR and CDR2 FQNEAQ (reference sequence). Here the CDR3 DNA reads TGTGCCAGCAGCTTAGAAGGAAGGGAGCGGTCACCCCTCCACTTT. It is translated as CASSLEGRERSPLHF.

The count of this clone is one. The chain has TRBV7-2 and TRBJ2-3; 7 nucleotides line up with TRBD2. The CDR3 covers 16 residues. Per the germline V gene, CDR1 is SGHTA and CDR2 is FQGNSA. Trimming cost V 2 bases and J 1 base; bases outside gene matches: 6. The CDR3 protein is CASSLYLTSGTDTQYF. Here the CDR3 DNA reads TGTGCCAGCAGCTTATACCTCACTAGCGGCACAGATACGCAGTATTTT. The variable domain in full, completed from reference TRBV7-2 and TRBJ2-3, reads GAGVSQSPSNKVTEKGKDVELRCDPISGHTALYWYRQSLGQGLEFLIYFQGNSAPDKSGLPSDRFSAERTGGSVSTLTIQRTQQEDSAVYLCASSLYLTSGTDTQYFGPGTRLTVL.

The rearrangement joins TRBV28 to TRBJ2-7; no clear D gene. The germline V gene has CDR1 MDHEN and CDR2 SYDVKM. Trimming left V 1 base short and J 2 bases short, with 3 bases between. There are 12 residues in the CDR3. This chain's CDR3 is CASSLYPYEQYF. For the CDR3, the DNA is TGTGCCAGCAGTTTATATCCCTACGAGCAGTACTTC. The full variable domain, its missing parts supplied by reference TRBV28 and TRBJ2-7, is DVKVTQSSRYLVKRTGEKVFLECVQDMDHENMFWYRQDPGLGLRLIYFSYDVKMKEKGDIPEGYSVSREKKERFSLILESASTNQTSMYLCASSLYPYEQYFGPGTRLTVT.

The rearrangement uses TRBV7-3 and TRBJ2-3; D tentatively fits TRBD1 or TRBD2 (5 bases each). The CDR3 loop spans 14 amino acids. Germline CDR1 and CDR2: SGHTA and FQGTGA. V was clipped by 1 base and J by 2 bases, with 7 bases between them. This chain's CDR3 is CASSLRGSTDTQYF. CDR3 coding DNA: TGTGCCAGCAGCTTAAGGGGGTCCACAGATACGCAGTATTTT.

The chain combines TRBV9 with TRBJ2-1; D is tentatively TRBD1 or TRBD2 (5 bases each). The CDR3 runs to 15 residues. Germline V CDR1 and CDR2: SGDLS, YYNGEE. Trimming left V 0 bases short and J 4 bases short, with 11 bases between. The CDR3 DNA follows: TGTGCCAGCAGCGTAGCTGGGGGTCAGTACAATGAGCAGTTCTTC. Its protein product is CASSVAGGQYNEQFF. Full variable domain (rest looked up from reference TRBV9 and TRBJ2-1): DSGVTQTPKHLITATGQRVTLRCSPRSGDLSVYWYQQSLDQGLQFLIQYYNGEERAKGNILERFSAQQFPDLHSELNLSSLELGDSALYFCASSVAGGQYNEQFFGPGTRLTVL.

The rearrangement joins TRBV4-2 to TRBJ2-1, with D unresolved. V was pared by 4 bases and J by 10 bases, with 11 bases between. The CDR3 has 12 residues. Germline CDR1 reads LGHNA; CDR2 reads YNFKEQ. CDR3 nucleotide sequence: TGTGCCAGCAGCCTAAACATGAGGGAGCAGTTCTTC. Protein sequence: CASSLNMREQFF.

The J gene is TRBJ1-1, the V gene TRBV5-3, with TRBD1 identical over 8 bases. TRBV5-3 is an ORF, and what it does is uncertain. Losses at the gene ends were 2 bases for V and 1 base for J; bases not matched to a gene: 7. The CDR3 length is 16 residues. CDR3 coding DNA: TGTGCCAGAAGCTTAGGTCCCGACAGGGGGAACACTGAAGCTTTCTTT. Translation gives CARSLGPDRGNTEAFF.

The chain uses TRBV7-2 and TRBJ2-1, with TRBD2 matching over 14 bases. The CDR3 is made up of 16 amino acids. The J segment lost 8 bases and the V segment lost 1 base, leaving 4 bases of the junction unmatched. Germline values: CDR1 SGHTA, CDR2 FQGNSA. The CDR3 DNA sequence: TGTGCCAGCAGCTTAGGACTAGCGGGGGGGGCCCATGAGCAGTTCTTC. Translation gives CASSLGLAGGAHEQFF.

The chain combines TRBV6-5 with TRBJ1-1, with D perhaps matching TRBD1 (6 bases). V lost 9 bases and J lost 5, with 10 bases in between. Germline V gene data show CDR1 as MNHEY and CDR2 as SVGAGI. This CDR3 contains 11 residues. CDR3 sequence (DNA): TGTGCCAGTAGCAGGGGAACTGAAGCTTTCTTT. Protein: CASSRGTEAFF.

This clone was counted a single time. CDR3 loop: CASNFGGSYEQYF. CDR3 sequence (DNA): TGCGCCAGCAATTTTGGTGGGTCCTACGAGCAGTACTTC. The chain is built from TRBV10-2 and TRBJ2-7; D is unclear. The germline V gene has CDR1 WSHSY and CDR2 SAAADI. V shed 7 bases and J shed 1 base, with 11 bases lying between them. The CDR3 is made up of 13 amino acids.

V is TRBV6-5 and J is TRBJ1-2, with D unclear. The germline CDR1 and CDR2 sequences are MNHEY and SVGAGI. V lost 5 bases and J 2 bases, leaving 6 bases between the germline ends. The CDR3 is 12 residues long. In nucleotides, the CDR3 is TGTGCCAGCAGTAGACTGAACTATGGCTACACCTTC. Amino acid sequence: CASSRLNYGYTF.

This clone was detected once. This chain joins TRBV5-1 and TRBJ1-3; no clear D gene. CDR3 length: 14 amino acids. Germline-derived CDR1 and CDR2 are SGHRS and YFSETQ. The V end lost 0 bases, the J end lost 6 bases, and 10 bases lay between the germline ends. The CDR3 sequence: CASSLGAEANTIYF. DNA of the CDR3: TGCGCCAGCAGCTTGGGGGCCGAAGCAAACACCATATATTTT.

This chain uses TRBV6-1 with TRBJ1-2, with unresolved D. The CDR3 length is 12 residues. V gave up 8 bases and J gave up 7 bases, with 14 bases separating them. Per germline, CDR1 MNHNS and CDR2 SASEGT. DNA for the CDR3: TGTGCCAGCTTCGTCGCCAGTGCTGGCTACACCTTC. It is translated as CASFVASAGYTF.

The rearrangement uses TRBV5-1 and TRBJ1-4, with D possibly matching TRBD1 (5 bases). CDR1 SGHRS and CDR2 YFSETQ come from the germline V gene. The V end lost 1 base, the J end lost 2 bases, and 12 bases lay between the germline ends. The CDR3 runs to 16 residues. The CDR3 here is CASSLPRGGTNEKLFF. CDR3 nucleotide sequence: TGCGCCAGCAGCTTGCCTCGTGGGGGGACTAATGAAAAACTGTTTTTT.

The chain employs TRBV19 and TRBJ1-1, with 9 positions matching TRBD1. The V and J ends lost 6 bases and 1 base, in that order; junction bases with no gene match: 15. The CDR3 consists of 18 residues. Germline assignment: CDR1 LNHDA and CDR2 SQIVND (reference sequence). Written as DNA, the CDR3 is TGTGCCAGTAGCTTGTTGCCCGGACAGGGGAAAGGGAACACTGAAGCTTTCTTT. This translates into CASSLLPGQGKGNTEAFF.

The V call is TRBV7-2, the J call TRBJ1-1; D remains unclear. Germline V gene data show CDR1 as SGHTA and CDR2 as FQGNSA. V was pared by 2 bases and J by 7 bases, with 11 bases between. CDR3 size: 13 residues. CDR3 sequence (DNA): TGTGCCAGCAGCTTATCTCGCGACCTTGAAGCTTTCTTT. This gives the protein CASSLSRDLEAFF.

This chain connects TRBV27 to TRBJ2-5; 7 positions agree with TRBD2. Germline V lookup: CDR1 MNHEY, CDR2 SMNVEV (reference sequence). The V segment lost 6 bases and the J segment 0 bases; nucleotides outside the gene matches: 1. The CDR3 length is 13 residues. CDR3 amino acids: CASRGTNQETQYF. The CDR3 coding sequence is TGTGCCAGCAGGGGGACTAACCAAGAGACCCAGTACTTC.

The chain uses TRBV18 and TRBJ2-1; D assignment may be TRBD1 or TRBD2 (5 bases each). The CDR3 length is 15 residues. The V end lost 7 bases, the J end lost 7 bases, and 20 bases lay between the germline ends. CDR1 and CDR2 (germline): KGHSH, LQKENI. The CDR3 bases are TGTGCCAGCTTTGACCGAGGGACGGCAGGAAATGAGCAGTTCTTC. Translation gives CASFDRGTAGNEQFF.

The count of this clone is one. The chain recombines TRBV6-5 with TRBJ2-7, with D possibly matching TRBD2 (6 bases). With 3 bases removed from V and 5 bases from J, the gap between germline ends came to 20 bases. The CDR3 length is 16 residues. CDR1 and CDR2 (germline): MNHEY, SVGAGI. This CDR3 is CASSYVIGGKQHEQYF. The CDR3 DNA follows: TGTGCCAGCAGTTATGTTATCGGGGGTAAACAGCACGAGCAGTACTTC.

The chain couples TRBV19 to TRBJ1-1; D gene unclear. The CDR3 covers 15 residues. The germline gives CDR1 LNHDA, CDR2 SQIVND (reference sequence). Trimming took 5 bases from V and 4 from J, leaving 17 bases between them. CDR3 in DNA: TGTGCCAGTAGTGGCCGCGGGGAGTCGGCCACTGAAGCTTTCTTT. Translation: CASSGRGESATEAFF.

J is TRBJ1-2 and V is TRBV7-8; perhaps TRBD1 as D (5 bases). CDR1 is SGHVS and CDR2 is FQNEAQ in the germline V gene. V was trimmed by 2 bases and J by 6 bases, leaving 13 bases between them. The CDR3 is 14 residues long. This CDR3 reads CASSLFSGFDGYTF. The CDR3 DNA reads as TGTGCCAGCAGCTTATTTTCAGGGTTTGATGGCTACACCTTC.